Below are 9 T cell receptor beta chains sequenced from a single sample in a study of blood T cell repertoires in COVID-19. The assay was immunoSEQ multiplex PCR, and TCRdb's table has in-frame clones only and misses some. The data contain about 150,000 clones, roughly four fifths of them singletons. Sequencing was carried out using peripheral blood. Receptors were obtained from a woman of 80 years or more with acute or convalescent COVID-19.

This chain joins TRBV5-5 and TRBJ1-4, with 8 bases fitting TRBD1. The trim removed 4 bases at V and 6 bases at J, leaving 8 bases unmatched. This CDR3 comprises 15 residues. Germline CDR1 SGHKS, CDR2 YYEKEE (reference sequence). The CDR3 loop is CASSQTTGVDEKLFF. DNA of the CDR3: TGTGCCAGCAGCCAAACGACAGGGGTCGATGAAAAACTGTTTTTT.

This clone was picked up a small number of times. The rearrangement joins TRBV11-2 to TRBJ2-7; D is possibly TRBD1 (5 bases). There are 14 residues in the CDR3. With 0 bases removed from V and 3 bases from J, the gap between germline ends came to 9 bases. Germline V gene data show CDR1 as SGHAT and CDR2 as FQNNGV. CDR3 DNA sequence: TGTGCCAGCAGCTTAGAGGACACATTCTACGAGCAGTACTTC. Its protein product is CASSLEDTFYEQYF.

This chain uses TRBV19 with TRBJ1-3; a possible D gene is TRBD1 (5 bases). V lost 10 bases, J lost 0 bases, and 7 bases lay in between. Germline-derived CDR1 and CDR2 are LNHDA and SQIVND (reference sequence). The CDR3 is 12 residues long. The CDR3 region has the DNA TGTGCCACGGGGGGCTCTGGAAACACCATATATTTT. It is translated as CATGGSGNTIYF.

The rearrangement links TRBV19 to TRBJ2-1; D unclear. The CDR3 sequence is 17 residues long. V shed 5 bases and J shed 4 bases, with 21 bases lying between them. Germline values: CDR1 LNHDA, CDR2 SQIVND (reference sequence). CDR3 coding DNA: TGTGCCAGTAGTTCAGGTAGATTGGTTTCTACTTACAATGAGCAGTTCTTC. Translating it yields CASSSGRLVSTYNEQFF.

The chain links TRBV19 to TRBJ2-1; D not certain. Germline V CDR1 and CDR2: LNHDA, SQIVND (reference sequence). Between the trimmed V and J ends, which lost 7 bases and 3 bases, there was a span of 16 bases. There are 15 residues in the CDR3. The CDR3, as DNA: TGTGCCAGTATAGAAGAGGCTGGCGACTACAATGAGCAGTTCTTC. Its translation is CASIEEAGDYNEQFF.

This chain links TRBV29-1 with TRBJ1-1; D is possibly TRBD1 (5 bases). The V gene lost 4 bases and the J gene lost 6 bases, with 18 bases spanning the gap. The CDR3 contains 14 residues. CDR1 SQVTM and CDR2 ANQGSEA come from the germline V gene. CDR3 DNA: TGCAGCGTTGTGACGCAGCAGGGATCCCCTGAAGCTTTCTTT. The encoded protein is CSVVTQQGSPEAFF.

J is TRBJ2-5 and V is TRBV12-3 or TRBV12-4; possible D gene TRBD1, 6 bases. The ends were cut back, 8 bases at V and 3 bases at J, with 13 bases in the middle. The CDR3 covers 13 residues. Here the CDR3 DNA reads TGTGCCAGCCGTCGAGGGGGAAAAGAGACCCAGTACTTC. Protein: CASRRGGKETQYF.

This sequence joins TRBV9 and TRBJ1-3, with D perhaps matching TRBD1 (5 bases). The germline V gene has CDR1 SGDLS and CDR2 YYNGEE. This CDR3 region has 15 residues. The V end was cut by 3 bases, the J end by 4 bases, with 14 bases between. CDR3 protein: CASSADTGGGNTIYF. In DNA, the CDR3 is TGTGCCAGCAGCGCAGATACAGGAGGGGGAAACACCATATATTTT.

The rearrangement links TRBV12-3 or TRBV12-4 to TRBJ2-1; weak D call: TRBD2 (6 bases). The CDR3 has 13 residues. Trimming pared 6 bases from V and 2 bases from J, leaving 8 bases between. Here the CDR3 DNA reads TGTGCCAGCAGGGCGGGAACCTACAATGAGCAGTTCTTC. Translating gives CASRAGTYNEQFF.